A single TCR beta chain is shown here with its context. What antigen it recognizes has not been identified. One base away there is no much larger clone; base qualities are not given. The sample belongs to a study of shared clonotypes between healthy human individuals (dated by TCRdb to 2018 to 2020). For the study in its entirety: Three men and a couple of women, aged 18 to 49 years, made up the cohort. Between about 0.9 and 9 billion PBMCs per donor were obtained by leukapheresis. The study deeply sequenced blood TCR repertoires of five healthy adults to estimate repertoire size and the extent of clonotype sharing between individuals. Per donor, three plates each were used for CD4 naive and CD4 memory, two for CD8 naive, and one for CD8 memory. Different laboratories and diverse techniques were used to prepare libraries and sequence TCR repertoires, to increase sequencing depth and limit assay-specific biases. Study-level results and caveats: Larger estimated clonotype richness was generally found for naive subsets than for memory subsets. Rarefaction of sorted-subset datasets indicated incomplete sequencing despite the large sequencing depth. Only blood was sampled, and tissue TCR repertoires likely differ from those in blood. Compared with non-shared clonotypes, clonotypes shared by all four sorted-subset donors had higher generation probabilities. Because the study included a small number of donors, the genetic and exposure-history diversity represented was limited. Pairwise subsampling indicated that sequencing depth was expected to affect the degree of clonotype sharing among donors. When several donors were compared, the shared fraction of clonotypes was about 5.5% for naive CD4, around 4% for naive CD8, more than 2% for memory CD4, and approximately 0.4% for memory CD8.

Using the deep immunoSEQ assay, TCR CDR3 regions were amplified from genomic DNA by multiplex PCR. Extracted genomic DNA from each cell subset was spread evenly across all wells of several immunoSEQ 96-well plates, with each plate serving as a replicate. For sorted subsets, about 200 ng genomic DNA, equal to 25,000 to 35,000 T cell genomes, was loaded into each replicate PCR. Purified libraries were quantified with a Qubit 3.0 fluorometer, sized on a Bioanalyzer 2100, and re-quantified with the KAPA Library Quantification kit. Every immunoSEQ 96-well plate was sequenced on a dedicated single-read 150-cycle Illumina NextSeq 550 flow cell. The source study handled its data this way. Because only junctional sequences without quality scores were contained in the immunoSEQ output, filtering matching that applied to full-length reads could not be performed. To assign V/J genes and CDR3, sequences were annotated using PyIR, a Python wrapper for IgBLAST v1.9, with IMGT germline references. Reads were filtered out if the reads had weak V/J assignments (E-value above 1e-6), no CDR3, stop codons, out-of-frame junctions, or ambiguous translated residues. V3J clonotypes were defined by identical inferred V gene, J gene, and CDR3 amino acid sequence. To compute the percentage overlap between repertoires, the number of shared unique clonotypes was divided by the size of the smaller repertoire. Repertoire richness was assessed with RTK rarefaction, the Chao1 estimator, and Recon v2.1 estimates of unobserved clonotypes. For all TCRbeta clonotypes obtained by the gDNA method from a few donors, generation probabilities were computed with OLGA. The table was pulled from immuneACCESS by TCRdb, which kept in-frame rearrangements only. Such tables lose some clones; where checked, under half of the loss comes from unresolved V genes, and the rest has no known cause. The D gene and trimming were derived from the DNA, and the V and J assignments and clone size from that table. The sample table shows roughly 640,000 clones, and 74% are seen once. The ten largest clones capture 1.5% to 2% of the sample.

There are 15 amino acids in the CDR3, from cysteine to phenylalanine inclusive. The retained sequence is limited to the CDR3, 45 bases, with the frame set at the first base. CDR1 and CDR2 (MDHEN, SYDVKM) derive from the germline V gene. V ends up 6 bases short and J 9 bases short, with an unmatched junction base count of 14. The donors were healthy, HIV-negative adults who had no recently reported acute infections or vaccinations. Only Caucasian adults living in Nashville, Tennessee, USA were represented among the donors. CD4+ T cells were enriched by magnetic negative selection; naive cells were then positively selected on CD45RA, and the negative fraction formed the memory subset. Blood was collected by leukapheresis, and PBMCs were isolated by Ficoll-Histopaque density gradient centrifugation and then cryopreserved in liquid nitrogen vapor phase. Purity and quantity of every magnetically sorted T cell population were checked by analytical flow cytometry. Genomic DNA was isolated from every sorted fraction and measured by UV absorbance on a Nanodrop 2000c.

Specimen: memory CD4+ T cells sorted from blood. The meaning of the sample's cell subset or site label: CD45RA-negative fraction. This receptor was taken from a young woman in good health. The chain links TRBV28 with TRBJ1-5, with TRBD1 identical over 7 junction bases. The CDR3 region: CASSQADRDQRPQHF. The DNA sequence reads TGTGCCAGCAGCCAAGCCGACAGGGACCAGCGGCCCCAGCATTTT.